The source of this T cell receptor beta chain is a study of T cells after yellow fever vaccination. Study-wide results and limits: At 95% to 98% for CD4 and 75% to 90% for CD8, most primary-vaccination clones showed up again after the booster.

Synthesis of TCR cDNA relied on 5'RACE template switching, which attached a universal primer site and UMIs. TCRdb reprocessed the 5' RACE reads with MiXCR, giving one entry per CDR3 protein. The sample holds about 630,000 distinct CDR3 sequences, roughly an eighth seen once. This clonotype was counted only a few times. The antigen remains undetermined. With V trimmed by 3 bases and J by 5 bases, 11 bases remained unmatched. CDR3 size: 16 residues. CDR1 and CDR2 (germline): SGDLS, YYNGEE. This TCR was sampled from a man aged 25-40 years who received the YFV17D yellow fever vaccine. This rearrangement joins TRBV9 to TRBJ2-5; TRBD1 matches at 9 bases. Sequenced here: PBMCs, sampled on the day of the yellow fever booster vaccination. CDR3 loop: CASSETGGAYTETQYF. CDR3 in DNA: TGTGCCAGCAGCGAAACAGGGGGCGCGTATACCGAGACCCAGTACTTC.